The entry below gives a single T cell receptor (beta chain) sequence along with its context. No antigen is known for it. No base-level quality is on record; no much larger clone is a single base apart. The record originates from a study of OX40 agonist ivuxolimab in advanced cancers. Turning to the overall study: The costimulatory receptor OX40 (CD134) was targeted by ivuxolimab, a fully human IgG2 agonistic monoclonal antibody. The dose-escalation cohort was 82.7% male with a mean age of around 62 years, ranging from roughly 20 to 80. Prior anti-PD-1, anti-PD-L1 or anti-CTLA-4 therapy was permitted, and checkpoint inhibitors had been received by less than 45% of dose-escalation patients. The monotherapy dose-escalation portion (N ≈ 55 patients) of the phase I ivuxolimab trial is reported in the paper. The point of sequencing TCRbeta in the periphery was to test whether ivuxolimab changed TCR sequence diversity and drove clonal T-cell expansion. Partial responses occurred in three dose-escalation patients, of whom one had hepatocellular carcinoma and two had cutaneous melanoma. Of the 50 to 55 dose-escalation patients, hepatocellular carcinoma was present in about 20, melanoma in roughly 15, renal cell carcinoma in 9 and head and neck cancer in 9. Intravenous ivuxolimab was administered to patients every 2 weeks at six dose levels: 0.01, 0.1, 0.3, 1.5, 3 and 10 mg/kg. The investigation overall reported the following: In the 0.1-3.0 mg/kg groups, partial responders had among the lowest normalized peripheral clonal expansion, particularly in CD8+ T cells. At doses of 0.1 to 3.0 mg/kg, clonal expansion of both CD4+ and CD8+ T cells in blood was seen between baseline and week 6. On average, CD8+ T cells showed more expanded clones than CD4+ T cells after ivuxolimab. The antigen specificity of the peripheral T cells that underwent clonal expansion was not determined. Low levels of normalized T-cell clonal expansion were also seen in some patients who did not respond.

V trim: 6 bases; J trim: 0 bases; unmatched bases: 8. CDR1 and CDR2 (KGHSH, LQKENI) derive from the germline V gene. The cysteine opens and the phenylalanine closes a CDR3 of 15 amino acids. Only the CDR3 portion is preserved as DNA: 45 bases, with reading frame beginning at the first base. For sequencing of the TCRbeta CDR3 region, genomic DNA was extracted from the sorted cells. The immunoSEQ Assay was used for sequencing of TCRbeta CDR3 regions. TCRdb mirrors the immuneACCESS table, restricted to in-frame sequences. Some clones are absent from its copies; in checked studies, under half trace to an unresolved V gene, and the reason for the others is unknown. This sample is represented by tens of thousands of clones; approximately 90% of them were singletons. The ten largest account for 1.9% of the sample. Patients with a history of autoimmune disease or receiving systemic immunosuppression were excluded from the trial. Peripheral blood for TCR sequencing was drawn from every dose cohort at baseline, at cycle 4 day 1 and at cycle 7 day 1. Samples were obtained from an open-label, multicenter, first-in-human phase I dose-escalation trial of ivuxolimab. Adults with locally advanced or metastatic head and neck squamous cell, hepatocellular, melanoma or renal cell carcinoma were enrolled in the trial. CD4+ and CD8+ T cells were sorted separately from peripheral blood before TCR sequencing.

The receptor was isolated from an adult with an advanced solid tumor such as melanoma, head and neck, liver or kidney cancer. The V and J segments used are TRBV18 and TRBJ2-7, with 7 junctional bases fitting TRBD1. This specimen was CD4+ or CD8+ T cells sorted from blood, taken in a trial of the OX40 agonist ivuxolimab. The bases read TGTGCCAGCTCTCCAGGACAGGCCCTCTCCTACGAGCAGTACTTC. This codes for CASSPGQALSYEQYF. Here the CDR3 is joined to the reference TRBV18 and TRBJ2-7 genes, and the full variable domain is: NAGVMQNPRHLVRRRGQEARLRCSPMKGHSHVYWYRQLPEEGLKFMVYLQKENIIDESGMPKERFSAEFPKEGPSILRIQQVVRGDSAAYFCASSPGQALSYEQYFGPGTRLTVT.